This T cell receptor beta chain was captured by sequencing in a study of regulatory T cells in long-lasting Graves disease. To note about this clonotype: What it binds is not known.

The TCR beta library used iRepertoire HTBI primers with Arm-PCR amplification of CDR3. In the authors' workflow: From all samples, identification returned 11 to 15 TRBJ and roughly 65 TRBV segments. TCRdb re-called the multiplex PCR reads through MiXCR, storing one row per CDR3 protein. Clone size and V and J calls follow TCRdb, not the original study. The table shows 400,000 to 500,000 distinct CDR3 sequences, with under 25% occurring only once. Overall study results and limits: New patients shared around 920 public clonotypes, fewer than the 2,500 to 3,500 shared by persistent patients. Sampling was limited to peripheral blood rather than thyroid tissue.

There are 17 residues in the CDR3. CDR1 and CDR2 from the germline V gene are WSHSY and SAAADI. The V segment lost 5 bases and the J segment 4 bases; nucleotides outside the gene matches: 14. Time point given: persistent/refractory GD, antithyroid drugs over 5 years with positive TRAb. The TCR library used RNA extracted from PBMCs. The input for sequencing was peripheral blood mononuclear cells (PBMCs), taken when the disease was refractory, from a patient treated with antithyroid drugs. The V gene is TRBV10-2, the J gene TRBJ1-5, with TRBD1 matching over 7 bases. This sequence originates from a female donor with Graves disease. The CDR3 DNA is TGCGCCAGCAGTACCCCGGGACAGCTTATCCAAAATCAGCCCCAGCATTTT. It codes for CASSTPGQLIQNQPQHF.